This T cell receptor (beta chain) was identified during a study of blood T cell repertoires in COVID-19. Study details: Spain, Italy and the United States supplied samples that represented acute and convalescent COVID-19. Sample material is recorded as cDNA or gDNA derived from T cells, B-cell-depleted T cells, or PBMCs.

Original handling: Amplification of reference gene primers was used by the study to estimate nucleated cell counts. Produced via immunoSEQ multiplex PCR; TCRdb's table is partial and in-frame only. Clonal size and the V and J genes are those of that table, whereas D and trimming came from the DNA. The sample holds under 45,000 clones, roughly 80% seen once. The ends were cut back, 6 bases at V and 12 bases at J, with 17 bases in the middle. Germline values: CDR1 MNHEY, CDR2 SVGAGI. The CDR3 is 13 residues long. The chain uses TRBV6-5 and TRBJ1-4; D gene unclear. The sequence was obtained from a man aged 45-65 years with active COVID-19. Sequenced material: peripheral blood. This CDR3 is CASRQTGGLELFF. The CDR3 DNA is TGTGCCAGCAGACAAACTGGCGGTTTGGAACTGTTTTTT.